The sequence of this T cell receptor beta chain was determined in a study of identifying expanded T cells in peripheral blood. The ends lost 5 bases at V and 4 bases at J; junction bases unmatched: 9. CDR3 size: 15 residues. CDR1 is MDHEN, CDR2 SYDVKM, per germline. Healthy donors had no documented immune events, such as infections, while sampled. TCRdb's table, derived via immunoSEQ multiplex PCR, lists solely in-frame clones and lacks some. The repertoire holds tens of thousands of clones, 89% seen once, with around 3% in the top ten. The material sequenced was blood. The J gene is TRBJ2-5, the V gene TRBV28, with 8 bases that match TRBD1. The TCR was taken from a person aged 18-70 years in good health. CDR3 nucleotide sequence: TGTGCCAGCAGTCGCGACTCCACAGGGGGAGAGACCCAGTACTTC. Amino acid sequence: CASSRDSTGGETQYF.